This T cell receptor beta chain was identified in a study of T cells expressing NK-cell markers. Study-wide context: Of eight sequenced donors, seven were HCMV-seropositive and one HCMV-seronegative.

Points from the study as a whole: For a handful of donors, these clonotypes were likewise the leading ones in the CD3+CD56-NKG2C+ fraction. Each of a handful of donors carried dominant NKG2C+ clonotypes accounting for about 1.0-8% of CD8+ T cells.

The authors generated TCR beta cDNA through 5'RACE template switching with UMIs. TCRdb reanalyzed the 5' RACE reads and collapses them to one entry per CDR3 protein, without DNA. The sample's table shows 500,000 to 700,000 distinct CDR3 sequences. The CDR3 runs to 14 residues. Germline lookup yields CDR1 MNHEY and CDR2 SMNVEV (reference sequence). With respect to this clonotype: Its antigen is as yet unknown.

The sequence was obtained from a man younger than 35 in good health. Input material: blood T cells: a sorted CD56 or NKG2C T cell subset, CD4+ or CD8+ T cells, or bulk PBMC T cells (not recorded which). The chain combines TRBV27 with TRBJ1-5; TCRdb indicates TRBD1, and absent DNA this call remains unverified. This chain's CDR3 is CASSFYPGGQPQHF.